A selection of T cell receptor beta chains follows, all from one sample in a study of blood T cell repertoires in COVID-19. The repertoire was sequenced with immunoSEQ multiplex PCR; TCRdb's copy has only in-frame clones and lacks some. The profile shows around 200,000 clones, around 83% of them singletons. The sequencing input was peripheral blood. The origin of the receptors is a woman between 40 and 50 years old with acute or convalescent COVID-19. The CDR3 runs from the conserved cysteine through the conserved F or W. The D gene is left open where the match is weak. Size is omitted from some rows. Given values are once, few, many or a class for expanded clones.

j_call clone_size v_call d_call cdr3_aa cdr3_nt
TRBJ1-6 - TRBV7-2 - CASSPQGQGNSPLHF TGTGCCAGCAGCCCACAGGGTCAGGGGAATTCACCCCTCCACTTT
TRBJ2-1 - TRBV15 - CATSGEGTGWDEQFF TGTGCCACCAGCGGCGAGGGAACGGGCTGGGATGAGCAGTTCTTC
TRBJ1-2 - TRBV7-2 - CASSLILQGGYTF TGTGCCAGCAGCTTAATTCTCCAGGGCGGCTACACCTTC
TRBJ1-5 - TRBV6-5 TRBD1 CASRQVGQGHQPQHF TGTGCCAGCAGACAGGTAGGACAGGGACATCAGCCCCAGCATTTT
TRBJ1-1 - TRBV9 - CASSVLVSNGEAFF TGTGCCAGCAGCGTATTAGTTAGTAACGGTGAAGCTTTCTTT
TRBJ2-5 - TRBV18 - CASSEGETQYF TGTGCCAGCTCGGAGGGAGAGACCCAGTACTTC
TRBJ1-1 - TRBV29-1 - CSACGQLNTEAFF TGCAGCGCATGCGGACAGTTGAACACTGAAGCTTTCTTT
TRBJ1-2 - TRBV2 TRBD1 CAKGQGSANYGYTF TGTGCCAAGGGACAGGGATCTGCTAACTATGGCTACACCTTC
TRBJ2-1 once TRBV3-1/TRBV3-2 TRBD2 CASSQGSSGRVEQFF TGTGCCAGCAGCCAAGGGTCTAGCGGGAGAGTAGAGCAGTTCTTC
TRBJ2-7 - TRBV9 - CASSAGYYSYEQYF TGTGCCAGCAGCGCAGGGTATTATTCCTACGAGCAGTACTTC
TRBJ2-7 - TRBV5-1 TRBD2 CASSRGGQTYEQYF TGCGCCAGCAGCCGGGGAGGGCAGACTTACGAGCAGTACTTC
TRBJ1-1 - TRBV18 - CASSRGGGTEAFF TGTGCCAGCTCACGTGGTGGGGGGACTGAAGCTTTCTTT
TRBJ1-2 many TRBV21-1 - CASSKGQGNGYTF TGTGCCAGCAGCAAAGGACAGGGGAATGGCTACACCTTC
TRBJ2-3 - TRBV7-3 - CASSLSRAGTDTQYF TGTGCCAGCAGCTTAAGCAGGGCGGGCACAGATACGCAGTATTTT
TRBJ2-2 - TRBV4-1 TRBD2 CASSQAAGLATGELFF TGCGCCAGCAGCCAGGCCGCTGGACTAGCGACCGGGGAGCTGTTTTTT
TRBJ1-1 - TRBV21-1 - CASSKIEFPTGRRTEAFF TGTGCCAGCAGCAAAATTGAATTCCCGACAGGCCGGCGGACTGAAGCTTTCTTT
TRBJ2-7 - TRBV9 TRBD2 CASSVTSGSYEQYF TGTGCCAGCAGCGTTACTAGCGGGTCCTACGAGCAGTACTTC
TRBJ1-6 - TRBV27 - CASSLWEGNNSPLHF TGTGCCAGCAGTTTATGGGAGGGGAACAATTCACCCCTCCACTTT
TRBJ2-7 - TRBV6-1 - CASSEALAAGVGIGYEQYF TGTGCCAGCAGTGAAGCGCTGGCCGCAGGGGTAGGGATTGGATACGAGCAGTACTTC
TRBJ1-6 - TRBV27 - CASSFLNSPLHF TGTGCCAGCAGTTTCCTGAATTCACCCCTCCACTTT
TRBJ2-1 - TRBV18 - CASSTTHRAEQFF TGTGCCAGCTCAACTACCCACAGGGCTGAGCAGTTCTTC
TRBJ1-1 - TRBV19 TRBD1 CASSDTGDTEAFF TGTGCCAGTAGTGACACAGGGGACACTGAAGCTTTCTTT
TRBJ2-5 - TRBV27 - CASSLSSPIETQYF TGTGCCAGCAGTTTGAGCTCTCCTATAGAGACCCAGTACTTC
TRBJ2-2 few TRBV6-4 - CASSDTQGSSTGELFF TGTGCCAGCAGTGACACGCAGGGGAGTTCAACCGGGGAGCTGTTTTTT
TRBJ2-6 - TRBV27 - CASRPTRSGANVLTF TGTGCCAGCAGGCCCACTAGATCTGGGGCCAACGTCCTGACTTTC
TRBJ2-3 - TRBV18 - CASSPTAGNTDTQYF TGTGCCAGCTCACCGACGGCAGGGAACACAGATACGCAGTATTTT
TRBJ1-1 - TRBV5-6 TRBD1 CASSWRTGALNTEAFF TGTGCCAGCAGCTGGCGGACAGGAGCCTTGAACACTGAAGCTTTCTTT
TRBJ1-2 - TRBV2 - CASKEGYSYGYTF TGTGCCAGCAAGGAGGGGTACAGCTATGGCTACACCTTC
TRBJ2-2 - TRBV10-2 TRBD1 CASRRGGANTGELFF TGCGCCAGCAGGCGAGGGGGCGCGAACACCGGGGAGCTGTTTTTT
TRBJ2-2 - TRBV11-2 - CASSGFGTSNVGELFF TGTGCCAGCAGCGGGTTCGGGACATCGAACGTCGGGGAGCTGTTTTTT
TRBJ1-3 - TRBV28 - CATATGRASGNTIYF TGTGCCACCGCAACAGGGAGGGCCTCTGGAAACACCATATATTTT
TRBJ1-4 - TRBV4-2 - CASSRGYFSEKLFF TGTGCCAGCAGCAGAGGGTACTTCTCTGAAAAACTGTTTTTT
TRBJ1-5 - TRBV24-1 TRBD1 CATSPAPGQGSNQPQHF TGTGCCACCAGTCCTGCTCCGGGACAGGGGTCCAATCAGCCCCAGCATTTT
TRBJ1-4 - TRBV27 - CASSLAPSGIEKLFF TGTGCCAGCAGTTTGGCACCATCGGGAATTGAAAAACTGTTTTTT
TRBJ1-2 - TRBV24-1 - CATSEGVYGYTF TGTGCCACATCAGAAGGGGTCTATGGCTACACCTTC
TRBJ2-3 - TRBV9 - CASSVAQGIGTDTQYF TGTGCCAGCAGCGTAGCCCAGGGAATTGGCACAGATACGCAGTATTTT
TRBJ1-2 - TRBV27 - CASSLSRIYYGYTF TGTGCCAGCAGTTTATCGCGCATTTATTATGGCTACACCTTC
TRBJ2-1 - TRBV4-2 - CASSQETSRGEQFF TGTGCCAGCAGCCAAGAGACGAGTCGGGGGGAGCAGTTCTTC
TRBJ1-2 - TRBV11-2 - CASSLRRDYDNYGYTF TGTGCCAGCAGCCTCCGGAGAGACTACGATAACTATGGCTACACCTTC
TRBJ1-1 - TRBV6-5 - CASSPITGSRVAFF TGTGCCAGCAGTCCAATAACAGGGTCCCGTGTGGCTTTCTTT
TRBJ2-3 - TRBV7-9 - CASSWREDTQYF TGTGCCAGCAGCTGGAGGGAGGATACGCAGTATTTT
TRBJ2-3 - TRBV12-1 - CASTAGVVDTQYF TGTGCCAGTACAGCGGGGGTGGTAGATACGCAGTATTTT
TRBJ2-1 - TRBV11-3 TRBD2 CASSRSGGALYEQFF TGTGCCAGCAGCCGTAGCGGGGGGGCCTTGTATGAGCAGTTCTTC
TRBJ2-1 - TRBV19 - CASKLVSGIVNEQFF TGTGCCAGTAAGCTGGTGTCAGGTATAGTCAATGAGCAGTTCTTC
TRBJ2-7 - TRBV9 - CASSAQEFHEQYF TGTGCCAGCAGCGCTCAGGAATTCCACGAGCAGTACTTC
TRBJ2-4 - TRBV28 TRBD1 CASSSPGTVDKYF TGTGCCAGCAGCTCCCCCGGGACAGTGGATAAGTACTTC
TRBJ1-4 - TRBV6-5 - CASSYSQANEKLFF TGTGCCAGCAGTTACTCTCAAGCCAATGAAAAACTGTTTTTT
TRBJ2-5 - TRBV3-1/TRBV3-2 - CASSRRGGETQYF TGTGCCAGCAGCCGGAGGGGGGGGGAGACCCAGTACTTC
TRBJ2-7 - TRBV6-6 TRBD1 CASSSTRQGSSYEQYF TGTGCCAGCAGTTCCACCCGACAGGGAAGCTCCTACGAGCAGTACTTC
TRBJ1-5 - TRBV15 - CATVRGPGQPQHF TGTGCCACCGTGCGAGGGCCGGGTCAGCCCCAGCATTTT
TRBJ2-1 - TRBV3-1/TRBV3-2 TRBD2 CASSRPGLAVHNEQFF TGTGCCAGCAGCCGTCCGGGACTAGCGGTTCACAATGAGCAGTTCTTC
TRBJ1-5 - TRBV5-1 - CASSPGQINSNQPQHF TGCGCCAGCAGCCCTGGACAGATTAATAGCAATCAGCCCCAGCATTTT
TRBJ2-7 - TRBV28 - CASRYGTYTYEQYF TGTGCCAGCAGATACGGGACATATACCTACGAGCAGTACTTC
TRBJ1-1 - TRBV20-1 - CSTVPNTEAFF TGCAGTACGGTGCCTAACACTGAAGCTTTCTTT